Each of the 10 T cell receptor beta chains below was sequenced from the same sample in a study of CD8 T cells in Susac syndrome. Reverse transcription of about 0.5 to 1 ug RNA used random hexamers. TCRdb called the immunoSEQ multiplex PCR reads again in MiXCR, with one record for every CDR3 protein. Of 250,000 to 300,000 distinct CDR3 sequences in the sample, approximately 85% were seen once. What was sequenced was CD8+ T cells from PBMCs. These receptors were collected from a human donor with multiple sclerosis.

The chain is built from TRBV5-1 and TRBJ1-1; D might be TRBD1 (5 bases). The ends were cut back, 4 bases at V and 0 bases at J, with 10 bases in the middle. Germline V gene sequence: CDR1 SGHRS, CDR2 YFSETQ. The CDR3 has 14 amino acids. The CDR3 nucleotides read TGCGCCAGCAGCCGTAACAGGATGAACACTGAAGCTTTCTTT. Its protein is CASSRNRMNTEAFF.

The table lists this clonotype with a few counts. V is TRBV2 and J is TRBJ2-7; D perhaps matches TRBD1 (5 bases). V lost 0 bases and J lost 6, with 9 bases in between. This CDR3 region has 13 residues. CDR1 is SNHLY and CDR2 is FYNNEI in the germline V gene. The CDR3 DNA reads as TGTGCCAGCAGTGAAGCTCCAAGGGGCGAGCAGTACTTC. Translation: CASSEAPRGEQYF.

This clonotype has more than one count but fewer than ten. This sequence joins TRBV4-1 and TRBJ1-2; tentatively, D is TRBD1 (6 bases). V was pared by 1 base and J by 4 bases, with 10 bases between. Germline assignment: CDR1 MGHRA and CDR2 YSYEKL. The CDR3 consists of 14 residues. CDR3 region: CASSQGDRSYGYTF. For the CDR3, the DNA is TGCGCCAGCAGCCAAGGCGACAGGAGCTATGGCTACACCTTC.

This clonotype was recorded once. The J gene is TRBJ2-5, the V gene TRBV6-2 or TRBV6-3; D is possibly TRBD1 (5 bases). V lost 4 bases and J 7 bases, leaving 7 bases between the germline ends. The CDR3 consists of 11 residues. The germline gives CDR1 MNHEY, CDR2 SVGEGT. The CDR3: CASSWGGTQYF. CDR3 coding DNA: TGTGCCAGCAGTTGGGGCGGGACCCAGTACTTC.

J is TRBJ2-7 and V is TRBV5-6; either TRBD1 or TRBD2 may supply D (6 bases each). V shed 4 bases and J shed 6 bases, with 17 bases lying between them. CDR1 SGHDT and CDR2 YYEEEE come from the germline V gene. This CDR3 comprises 14 residues. Here the CDR3 reads CASSPGDSATEQYF. CDR3 nucleotide sequence: TGTGCCAGCAGCCCAGGGGACTCCGCCACCGAGCAGTACTTC. Complete variable domain (other parts from reference TRBV5-6 and TRBJ2-7): DAGVTQSPTHLIKTRGQQVTLRCSPKSGHDTVSWYQQALGQGPQFIFQYYEEEERQRGNFPDRFSGHQFPNYSSELNVNALLLGDSALYLCASSPGDSATEQYFGPGTRLTVT.

J is TRBJ1-1 and V is TRBV29-1; 8 nucleotides match TRBD1. The ends lost 7 bases at V and 6 bases at J; junction bases unmatched: 10. Germline V gene data show CDR1 as SQVTM and CDR2 as ANQGSEA. The CDR3 spans 13 residues. CDR3 nucleotide sequence: TGCAGCGCGAACGGACAGGGAGGTTCTGAAGCTTTCTTT. Amino acid sequence: CSANGQGGSEAFF.

In DNA form, the CDR3 reads TGTGCCAGCAGTGAAGCAATAAGAAAGGGGCTGGGGCAGCCCCAGCATTTT. It codes for CASSEAIRKGLGQPQHF. The rearrangement joins TRBV6-1 to TRBJ1-5; maybe TRBD1 (5 bases). This CDR3 contains 17 residues. CDR1 and CDR2 (germline): MNHNS, SASEGT. V lost 0 bases and J lost 7, with 19 bases in between.

The chain employs TRBV9 and TRBJ2-3, with TRBD2 identical over 9 bases. Germline-derived CDR1 and CDR2 are SGDLS and YYNGEE. V gave up 3 bases and J gave up 3 bases; unmatched junction bases: 11. CDR3 length: 17 residues. The CDR3 region has the DNA TGTGCCAGCAGCGCCGGCCGGGGCGGGAGGGGGACAGATACGCAGTATTTT. This translates into CASSAGRGGRGTDTQYF. Full variable domain (missing parts from reference TRBV9 and TRBJ2-3): DSGVTQTPKHLITATGQRVTLRCSPRSGDLSVYWYQQSLDQGLQFLIQYYNGEERAKGNILERFSAQQFPDLHSELNLSSLELGDSALYFCASSAGRGGRGTDTQYFGPGTRLTVL.

This chain connects TRBV24-1 to TRBJ2-1; tentative D call: TRBD2 (6 bases). Deletions cut 3 bases from V and 2 bases from J, with 13 bases between. CDR1 and CDR2 (germline): KGHDR, SFDVKD. The CDR3 extends over 16 amino acids. The CDR3 bases are TGTGCCACCAGTGATCATACTAGCTGGGCCTACAATGAGCAGTTCTTC. Amino acid sequence: CATSDHTSWAYNEQFF.

The chain combines TRBV28 with TRBJ2-5, with D perhaps matching TRBD1 (5 bases). Trimming stripped 7 bases from V and 5 bases from J, with 20 bases between. Germline CDR1 reads MDHEN; CDR2 reads SYDVKM. CDR3 length equals 15 residues. The CDR3 DNA follows: TGTGCCAGCACCACCAGGACACGTTCACGGGAGACCCAGTACTTC. Amino acids: CASTTRTRSRETQYF.